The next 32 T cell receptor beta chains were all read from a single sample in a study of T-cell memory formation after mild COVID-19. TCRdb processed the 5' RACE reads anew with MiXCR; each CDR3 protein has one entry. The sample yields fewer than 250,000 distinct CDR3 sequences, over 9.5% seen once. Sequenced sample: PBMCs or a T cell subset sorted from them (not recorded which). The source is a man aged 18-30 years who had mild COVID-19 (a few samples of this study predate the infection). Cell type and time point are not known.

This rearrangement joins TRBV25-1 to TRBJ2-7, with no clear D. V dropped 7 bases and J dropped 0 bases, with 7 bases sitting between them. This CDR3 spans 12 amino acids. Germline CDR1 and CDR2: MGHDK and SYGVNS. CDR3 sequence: CASKARSYEQYF. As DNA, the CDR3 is TGTGCCAGCAAGGCGCGCTCCTACGAGCAGTACTTC.

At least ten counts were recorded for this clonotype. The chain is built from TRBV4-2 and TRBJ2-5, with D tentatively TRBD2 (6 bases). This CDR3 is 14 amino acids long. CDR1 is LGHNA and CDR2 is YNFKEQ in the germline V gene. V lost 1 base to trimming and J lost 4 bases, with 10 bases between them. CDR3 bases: TGTGCCAGCAGCCAAGGCGGGGCCGGAGAGACCCAGTACTTC. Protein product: CASSQGGAGETQYF.

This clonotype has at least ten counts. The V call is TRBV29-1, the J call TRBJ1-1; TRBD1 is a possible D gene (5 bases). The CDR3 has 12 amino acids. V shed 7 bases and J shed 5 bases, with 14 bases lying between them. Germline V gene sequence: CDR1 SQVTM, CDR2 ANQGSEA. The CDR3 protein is CSANGARTEAFF. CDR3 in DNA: TGCAGCGCAAACGGGGCTAGGACTGAAGCTTTCTTT.

CDR3 in amino acids: CASSPQLGDVAEAFF. CDR3 bases: TGTGCCAGCAGCCCCCAGCTTGGGGACGTGGCTGAAGCTTTCTTT. The rearrangement joins TRBV7-9 to TRBJ1-1; tentatively, D is TRBD1 (5 bases). The CDR3 loop spans 15 amino acids. V was clipped by 5 bases and J by 6 bases, with 19 bases between them. The germline V gene encodes CDR1 SEHNR and CDR2 FQNEAQ (reference sequence). Full variable domain (outside the CDR3, taken from reference TRBV7-9 and TRBJ1-1): DTGVSQNPRHKITKRGQNVTFRCDPISEHNRLYWYRQTLGQGPEFLTYFQNEAQLEKSRLLSDRFSAERPKGSFSTLEIQRTEQGDSAMYLCASSPQLGDVAEAFFGQGTRLTVV.

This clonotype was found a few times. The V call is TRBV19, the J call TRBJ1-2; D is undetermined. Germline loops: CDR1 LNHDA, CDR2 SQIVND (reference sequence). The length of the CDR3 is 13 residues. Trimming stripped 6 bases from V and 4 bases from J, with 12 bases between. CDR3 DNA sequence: TGTGCCAGTAGCCCCGACGGATCCTATGGCTACACCTTC. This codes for CASSPDGSYGYTF. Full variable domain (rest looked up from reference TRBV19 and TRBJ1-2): DGGITQSPKYLFRKEGQNVTLSCEQNLNHDAMYWYRQDPGQGLRLIYYSQIVNDFQKGDIAEGYSVSREKKESFPLTVTSAQKNPTAFYLCASSPDGSYGYTFGSGTRLTVV.

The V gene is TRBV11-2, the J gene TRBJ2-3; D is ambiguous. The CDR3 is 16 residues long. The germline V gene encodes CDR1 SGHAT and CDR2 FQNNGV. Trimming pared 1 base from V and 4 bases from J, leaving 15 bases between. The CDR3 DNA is TGTGCCAGCAGCTTAGGCGCCCTTGTGGCTTCAGATACGCAGTATTTT. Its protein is CASSLGALVASDTQYF.

The CDR3 DNA is TGTGCCAGCAGTTTACCGACAGGGGGAGGCGAGCAGTACTTC. It codes for CASSLPTGGGEQYF. The J gene is TRBJ2-7, the V gene TRBV28; 9 bases are shared with TRBD1. Germline V CDR1 and CDR2: MDHEN, SYDVKM. V trimming: 2 bases; J trimming: 6 bases; junction bases outside the gene matches: 5. The CDR3 runs 14 residues.

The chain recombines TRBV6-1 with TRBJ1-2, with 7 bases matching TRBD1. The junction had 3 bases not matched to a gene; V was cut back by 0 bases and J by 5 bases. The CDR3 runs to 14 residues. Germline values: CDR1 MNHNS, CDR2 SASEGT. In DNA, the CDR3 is TGTGCCAGCAGTGAAGCAGGGGGCGGATATGGCTACACCTTC. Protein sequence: CASSEAGGGYGYTF.

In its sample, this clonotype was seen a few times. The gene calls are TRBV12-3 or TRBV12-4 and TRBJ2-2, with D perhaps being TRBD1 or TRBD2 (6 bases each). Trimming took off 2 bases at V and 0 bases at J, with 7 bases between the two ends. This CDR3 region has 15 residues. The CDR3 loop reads CASSLRGPNTGELFF. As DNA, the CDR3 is TGTGCCAGCAGTTTACGGGGGCCGAACACCGGGGAGCTGTTTTTT.

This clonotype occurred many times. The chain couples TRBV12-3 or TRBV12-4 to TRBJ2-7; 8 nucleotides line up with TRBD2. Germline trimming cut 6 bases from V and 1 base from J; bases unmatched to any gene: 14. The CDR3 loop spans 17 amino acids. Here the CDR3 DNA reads TGTGCCAGCAGCCACCCGGGGACGGGGGGGGAATCCTACGAGCAGTACTTC. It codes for CASSHPGTGGESYEQYF.

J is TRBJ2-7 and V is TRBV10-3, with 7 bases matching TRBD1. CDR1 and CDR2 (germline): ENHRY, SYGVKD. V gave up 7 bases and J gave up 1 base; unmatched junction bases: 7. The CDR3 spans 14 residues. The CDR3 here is CAITDRVSSYEQYF. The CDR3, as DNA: TGTGCCATCACCGACAGGGTGTCGTCCTACGAGCAGTACTTC.

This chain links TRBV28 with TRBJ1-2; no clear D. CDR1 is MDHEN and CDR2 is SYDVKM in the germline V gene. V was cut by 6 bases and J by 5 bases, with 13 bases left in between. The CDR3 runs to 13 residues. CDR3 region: CASRKGRSYGYTF. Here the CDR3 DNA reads TGTGCCAGCAGGAAGGGTCGTTCATATGGCTACACCTTC.

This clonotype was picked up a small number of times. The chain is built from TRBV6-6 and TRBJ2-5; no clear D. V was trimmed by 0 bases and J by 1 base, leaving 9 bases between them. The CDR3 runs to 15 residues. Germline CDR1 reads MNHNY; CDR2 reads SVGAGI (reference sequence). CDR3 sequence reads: CASSYSRLIQETQYF. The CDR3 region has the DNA TGTGCCAGCAGTTACTCGAGGCTGATCCAAGAGACCCAGTACTTC.

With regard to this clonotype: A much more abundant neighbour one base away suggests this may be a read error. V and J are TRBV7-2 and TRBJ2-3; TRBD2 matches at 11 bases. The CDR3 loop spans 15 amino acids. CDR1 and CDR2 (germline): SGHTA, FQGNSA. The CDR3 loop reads CVSSFSGGGTDTQYF. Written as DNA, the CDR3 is TGTGTCAGCAGCTTTAGCGGGGGGGGCACAGATACGCAGTATTTT.

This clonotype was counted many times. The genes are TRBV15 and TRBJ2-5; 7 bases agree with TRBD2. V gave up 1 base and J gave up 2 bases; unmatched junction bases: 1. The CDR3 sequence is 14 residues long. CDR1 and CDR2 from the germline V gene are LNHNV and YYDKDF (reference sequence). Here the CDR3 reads CATSRGLAQETQYF. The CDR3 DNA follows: TGTGCCACCAGCAGAGGACTAGCTCAAGAGACCCAGTACTTC. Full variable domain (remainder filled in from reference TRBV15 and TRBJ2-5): DAMVIQNPRYQVTQFGKPVTLSCSQTLNHNVMYWYQQKSSQAPKLLFHYYDKDFNNEADTPDNFQSRRPNTSFCFLDIRSPGLGDTAMYLCATSRGLAQETQYFGPGTRLLVL.

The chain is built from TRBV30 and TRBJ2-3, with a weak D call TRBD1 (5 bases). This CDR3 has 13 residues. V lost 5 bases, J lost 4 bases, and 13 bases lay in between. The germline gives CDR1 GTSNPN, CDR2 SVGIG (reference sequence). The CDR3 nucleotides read TGTGCCTGGGCGGAGTGGGGCGCAGATACGCAGTATTTT. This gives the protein CAWAEWGADTQYF.

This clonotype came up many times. The CDR3 is CASRGPGTANTGELFF. The CDR3 DNA follows: TGTGCCAGCAGAGGACCCGGGACAGCGAACACCGGGGAGCTGTTTTTT. V is TRBV7-3 and J is TRBJ2-2, with 7 bases aligning to TRBD1. CDR3 length equals 16 residues. The germline gives CDR1 SGHTA, CDR2 FQGTGA. V lost 6 bases and J lost 0; bases outside the gene matches: 7.

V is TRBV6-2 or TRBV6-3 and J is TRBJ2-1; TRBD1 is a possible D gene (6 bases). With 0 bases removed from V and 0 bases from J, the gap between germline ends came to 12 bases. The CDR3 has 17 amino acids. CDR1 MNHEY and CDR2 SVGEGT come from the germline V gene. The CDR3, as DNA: TGTGCCAGCAGTTACTCCGTTCAGGGGACCTCCTACAATGAGCAGTTCTTC. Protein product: CASSYSVQGTSYNEQFF.

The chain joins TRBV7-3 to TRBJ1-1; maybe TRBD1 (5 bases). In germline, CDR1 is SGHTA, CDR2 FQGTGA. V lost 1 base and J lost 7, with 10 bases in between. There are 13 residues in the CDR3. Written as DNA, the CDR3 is TGTGCCAGCAGCTTAAACACGAGGGGTGAAGCTTTCTTT. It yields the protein CASSLNTRGEAFF.

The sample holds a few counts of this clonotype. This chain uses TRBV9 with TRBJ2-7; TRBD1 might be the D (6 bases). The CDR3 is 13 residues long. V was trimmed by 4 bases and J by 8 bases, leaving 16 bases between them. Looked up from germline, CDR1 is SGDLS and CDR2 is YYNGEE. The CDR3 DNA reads TGTGCCAGCAGCCCAGAGGGGGAGAGGAAGCAGTACTTC. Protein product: CASSPEGERKQYF.

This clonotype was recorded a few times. CDR3 nucleotide sequence: TGTGCCAGCAGCTCCCAGGGGGCGGCTGGAAACACCATATATTTT. It yields the protein CASSSQGAAGNTIYF. The V gene is TRBV7-2, the J gene TRBJ1-3, with TRBD1 identical over 8 bases. This CDR3 is built from 15 residues. V trimming: 4 bases; J trimming: 2 bases; junction bases outside the gene matches: 4. The V gene's germline CDR1 is SGHTA and CDR2 FQGNSA.

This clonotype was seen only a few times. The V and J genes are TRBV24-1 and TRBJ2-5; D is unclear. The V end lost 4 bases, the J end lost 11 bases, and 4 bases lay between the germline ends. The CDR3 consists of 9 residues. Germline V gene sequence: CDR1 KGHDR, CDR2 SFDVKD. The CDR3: CATSDHQYF. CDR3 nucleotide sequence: TGTGCCACCAGTGACCATCAGTACTTC.

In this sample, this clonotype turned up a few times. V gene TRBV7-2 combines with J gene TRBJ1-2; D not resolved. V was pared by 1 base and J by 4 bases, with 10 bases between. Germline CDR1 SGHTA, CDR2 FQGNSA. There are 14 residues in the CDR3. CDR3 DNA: TGTGCCAGCAGCTTAGGGGAAAAAGTCTATGGCTACACCTTC. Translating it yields CASSLGEKVYGYTF.

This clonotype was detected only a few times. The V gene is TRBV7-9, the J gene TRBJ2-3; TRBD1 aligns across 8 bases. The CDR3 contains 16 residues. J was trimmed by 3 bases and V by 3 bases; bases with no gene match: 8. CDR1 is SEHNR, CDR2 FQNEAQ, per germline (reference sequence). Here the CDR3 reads CASSFRSTGGTDTQYF. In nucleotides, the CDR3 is TGTGCCAGCAGCTTTCGGTCCACAGGGGGGACAGATACGCAGTATTTT. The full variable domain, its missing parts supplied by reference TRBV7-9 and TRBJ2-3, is DTGVSQNPRHKITKRGQNVTFRCDPISEHNRLYWYRQTLGQGPEFLTYFQNEAQLEKSRLLSDRFSAERPKGSFSTLEIQRTEQGDSAMYLCASSFRSTGGTDTQYFGPGTRLTVL.

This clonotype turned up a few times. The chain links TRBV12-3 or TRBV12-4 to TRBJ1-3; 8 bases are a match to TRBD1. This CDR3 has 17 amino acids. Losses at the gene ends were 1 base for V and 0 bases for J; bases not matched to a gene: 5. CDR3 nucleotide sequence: TGTGCCAGCAGTTTAGAAGGGGACAGGCGCTCTGGAAACACCATATATTTT. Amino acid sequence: CASSLEGDRRSGNTIYF.

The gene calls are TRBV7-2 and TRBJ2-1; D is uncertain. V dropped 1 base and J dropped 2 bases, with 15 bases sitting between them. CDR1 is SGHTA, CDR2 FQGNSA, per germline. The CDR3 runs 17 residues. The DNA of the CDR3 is TGTGCCAGCAGCTTAGAGGGCACGGCATTTACCTACAATGAGCAGTTCTTC. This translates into CASSLEGTAFTYNEQFF.

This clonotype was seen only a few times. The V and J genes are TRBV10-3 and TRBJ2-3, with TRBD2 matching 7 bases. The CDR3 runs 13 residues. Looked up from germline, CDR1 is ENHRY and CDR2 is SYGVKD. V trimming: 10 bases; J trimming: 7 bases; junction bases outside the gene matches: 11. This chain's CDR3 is CATEGGGSYTQYF. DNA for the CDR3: TGTGCCACCGAGGGCGGGGGTTCTTATACGCAGTATTTT.

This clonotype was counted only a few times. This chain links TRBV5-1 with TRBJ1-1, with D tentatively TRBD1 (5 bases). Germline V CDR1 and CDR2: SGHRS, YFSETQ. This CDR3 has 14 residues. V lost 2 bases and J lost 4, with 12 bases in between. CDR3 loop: CASSFGHGGTEAFF. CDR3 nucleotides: TGCGCCAGCAGCTTTGGACACGGTGGCACTGAAGCTTTCTTT.

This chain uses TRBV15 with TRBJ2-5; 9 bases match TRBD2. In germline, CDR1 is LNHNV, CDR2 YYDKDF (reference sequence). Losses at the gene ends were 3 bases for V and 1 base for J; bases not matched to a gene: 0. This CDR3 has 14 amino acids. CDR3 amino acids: CATSSSGGQETQYF. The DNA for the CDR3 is TGTGCCACCAGCAGTAGCGGGGGCCAAGAGACCCAGTACTTC.

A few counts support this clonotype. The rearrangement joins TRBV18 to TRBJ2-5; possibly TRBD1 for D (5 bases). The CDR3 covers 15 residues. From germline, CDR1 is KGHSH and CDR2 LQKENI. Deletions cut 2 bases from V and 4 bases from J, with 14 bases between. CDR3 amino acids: CASSPSRDGGETQYF. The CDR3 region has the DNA TGTGCCAGCTCACCAAGCAGGGATGGTGGAGAGACCCAGTACTTC.

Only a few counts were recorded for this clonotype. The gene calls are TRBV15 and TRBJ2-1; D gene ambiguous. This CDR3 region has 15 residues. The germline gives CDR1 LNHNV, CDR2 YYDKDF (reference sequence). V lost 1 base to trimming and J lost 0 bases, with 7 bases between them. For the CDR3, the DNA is TGTGCCACCAGCAGAGGGTTTTCCTCCTACAATGAGCAGTTCTTC. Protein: CATSRGFSSYNEQFF. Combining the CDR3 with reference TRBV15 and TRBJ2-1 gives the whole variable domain DAMVIQNPRYQVTQFGKPVTLSCSQTLNHNVMYWYQQKSSQAPKLLFHYYDKDFNNEADTPDNFQSRRPNTSFCFLDIRSPGLGDTAMYLCATSRGFSSYNEQFFGPGTRLTVL.

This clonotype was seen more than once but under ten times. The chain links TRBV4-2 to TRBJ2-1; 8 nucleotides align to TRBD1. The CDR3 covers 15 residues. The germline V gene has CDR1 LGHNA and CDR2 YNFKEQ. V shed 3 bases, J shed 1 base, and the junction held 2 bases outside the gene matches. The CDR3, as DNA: TGTGCCAGCAGCCAGGGGACAGGATCCTACAATGAGCAGTTCTTC. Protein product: CASSQGTGSYNEQFF.